This TCR beta chain comes out of a study of vaccination and CD4 T cells after COVID-19 (dated by TCRdb to between 2021 and 2023). The study in broad terms: Convalescent patients had a positive SARS-CoV-2 result on nasal swab PCR, and of these patients, some 10 had mild disease and one had severe disease. In the convalescent cohort there were six males and four females, among whom were two Hispanic individuals, seven Caucasians, two Asians and one multiracial person. Participants got two doses of the Pfizer-BioNTech BNT162b2 vaccine (n=8) or two doses of the Moderna mRNA-1273 vaccine (n=2). Post-COVID blood samples from convalescent patients were collected a median of around 100 days after diagnosis, with a range of about 35 to 180 days. Post-vaccine blood samples were obtained a median of around 67 days after the second vaccine dose, with a range of roughly 14 to 241 days. For a few convalescent patients, samples were collected at an early post-vaccination timepoint (day 14) as well as at a late post-vaccination timepoint (days 161 to 241). Culture stimuli were overlapping spike peptide pools from SARS-CoV-2 and from the common cold coronaviruses HCoV-NL63, HCoV-OC43 and HCoV-229E. Control cultures used a CEFX viral epitope pool as positive control, an HIV-1 Nef peptide pool as negative control, or no peptide. In roughly 10 COVID-19 convalescent patients and several infection-naive healthy vaccine recipients, the spike-specific CD4+ TCR repertoire before mRNA vaccination was compared with the repertoire after mRNA vaccination.

Here is what the overall study found, with its caveats: Among the post-vaccine SARS-CoV-2-reactive clones in convalescent patients, a median roughly 85% showed up only after vaccination, which suggests vaccine-specific priming. Relatively few convalescent patients were included in the study, and early timepoints after natural infection were not analyzed. Of the vaccine-specific clones found in convalescent patients, nearly all (304 of 307) were mono-reactive for SARS-CoV-2 spike instead of being cross-reactive with common cold coronaviruses. The median number of SARS-CoV-2-reactive clonotypes rose from around 21 after infection to 30 to 45 after vaccination, but the change was not significant.

The method behind the library was PCR. DNA from cultured CD4+ T cells was subjected to TCR sequencing with the Oncomine TCR Beta short-read assay at the Johns Hopkins FTIC core. The QIAamp micro DNA kit was used to extract genomic DNA from the cultured CD4+ T cells. The Oncomine TCR Beta libraries from cultured CD4+ T cells were pooled using unique dual indexes and then sequenced on an Illumina iSeq 100. In the source study's methods: Non-productive sequences were removed, and CDR3s that did not start with C, did not end with F or W, or were shorter than 7 amino acids were discarded. The MANAFEST web application identified antigen-specific clonotypes by comparing peptide-stimulated wells against reference wells and other culture wells. To be called positive, a clone needed an FDR below 0.05, an odds ratio above 5, and a productive frequency above 0.1% in at least two of three replicate wells. Clonotypes that were significantly expanded in both SARS-CoV-2 spike wells and at least one common cold coronavirus spike condition were defined as cross-reactive. Using R version 3.6.1, CDR3 homology was evaluated through Levenshtein distances (stringdist) along with unrooted phylogenetic trees (ape). The raw public reads went through TCRdb reprocessing: fastp at Q25, MiXCR clone calling, in-frame beta chains kept. Entries that share a CDR3 protein sequence are merged under the most common genes and DNA. V and J calls and clone size were set by TCRdb, not the authors. A total of about 21,000 distinct CDR3 sequences appear in this sample, 42% of them only once. The ten largest make up roughly 9.9% of the sample.

A word on this clonotype: Its cognate antigen has yet to be identified. No clone much larger than this one lies a single base away; base qualities are absent.

Reading the label with the study, this specimen's time point is: late sampling 161 to 241 days after vaccination in a few convalescent patients. Interpreted using the paper, the treatment or condition label stands for: roughly ten-day PBMC culture with coronavirus spike peptide pools or control peptides (ViraFEST assay). The study used the ViraFEST assay, which expanded antigen-specific T cells with peptide pools and then identified expanded clonotypes by TCR sequencing. The positive SARS-CoV-2 PCR tests of the convalescent patients were dated from March to December 2020, before the Alpha, Beta and Delta variants emerged in the United States. Each well held millions of PBMCs cultured with approximately 9.1 ug/ml peptide pools in IMDM containing approximately 5% human AB serum and about 10 IU/ml IL-2. Half of the culture medium was replaced with fresh IL-2-containing medium on days 3 and 7. After approximately eleven days of culture, CD4+ T cells were isolated by negative selection using the EasySep CD4+ T cell isolation kit. PBMCs were separated from whole blood using Ficoll-Paque Plus gradient centrifugation and then either used fresh or cryopreserved at -140C. Culture conditions were generally each tested in triplicate wells.

The germline V and J ends show losses of 5 bases and 2 bases respectively, and no gene match explains 9 bases of the junction. The CDR3 sequence holds 15 residues, the cysteine and phenylalanine included. The retained sequence is limited to the CDR3, 45 bases, with the frame set at the first base. The CDR1 and CDR2 encoded by the germline V gene are MNHNS and SASEGT. Here the sequenced sample was CD4+ T cells from blood, cultured in vitro, taken about 7 months after SARS-CoV-2 vaccination. This clonotype was obtained from a human donor who had recovered from COVID-19. Here the chain combines TRBV6-1 and TRBJ2-7, with 7 junctional bases fitting TRBD1. The DNA sequence is given as TGTGCCAGCAGTACCCCGGGACAGACTCCCTACGAGCAGTACTTC. It is translated as CASSTPGQTPYEQYF.